This T cell receptor (beta chain) came from a study of T cell repertoires in cytomegalovirus infection. Whole-study context: The authors relied on CMV epitopes, both recently identified HLA-C-restricted and well-studied HLA-B-restricted. Based on public TCR beta signatures, there were indications of CMV infection and of a matching HLA type. Whole-study findings and limits: HLA-C-restricted TCR beta clonotypes specific for CMV led the ex vivo response.

The CDR3 runs to 11 residues. With V trimmed by 8 bases and J by 8 bases, 3 bases remained unmatched. CDR1 and CDR2 from the germline V gene are SGHVS and FNYEAQ. This clonotype was counted many times. Antigen unknown. TCRdb analysed the reads with MiXCR anew, one entry per CDR3 protein. The sample shows about 110,000 distinct CDR3 sequences, around 45% of them seen only once. The clonotype comes from a human donor in good health (CMV status not recorded). Some clones in this sample may be carry-over from other donors' samples. The specimen comprised CD8+ T cells from cultured PBMCs, sampled from culture after CMV antigen stimulation. This chain joins TRBV7-6 and TRBJ1-2, with 9 bases matching TRBD1. In DNA form, the CDR3 reads TGTGCCAGCGGGACAGGGTCCGGCTACACCTTC. This encodes CASGTGSGYTF.